This TCR beta chain was identified in a study of tumor-infiltrating lymphocytes in primary liver carcinoma. As for the study in general: Staged T1-T3 N0M0, the tumors had sizes that ranged from about 4.2 to 11 cm across.

Germline CDR1 and CDR2: MDHEN and SYDVKM. CDR3 length: 15 amino acids. The V end was cut by 5 bases, the J end by 10 bases, with 18 bases between. General study results and limits: Tumors reached a significantly greater top-250-clone fraction than blood did (p = 0.039).

This clonotype was detected ten times or more. Its target is unknown. A primer matching the constant region was used to make TCR beta cDNA from around 460 ng of total RNA. ARM-PCR, slightly modified, supplied the TCR beta libraries through three nested multiplex PCR rounds. Forward primers for TRBV1-TRBV30 and a C-beta reverse primer served the first two PCR rounds, at 10 cycles each. TCRdb independently ran MiXCR on the multiplex PCR reads; one entry per CDR3 protein. The table lists under 200,000 distinct CDR3 sequences, about two thirds of them singletons. Blood RNA was derived from unsorted whole blood, and germline DNA was extracted too. Chronic HBV infection, which was untreated, was present in the patients.

The rearrangement links TRBV28 to TRBJ1-6; TRBD1 is a possible D gene (6 bases). The origin of this receptor is an older woman with primary liver carcinoma and hepatitis B virus infection. Sequencing was performed on peripheral blood. DNA for the CDR3: TGTGCCAGCAGTCCTGGGACACCTCCCGAGTCACCCCTCCACTTT. Translated: CASSPGTPPESPLHF.